These T cell receptor beta chains were read from a single sample in a study of blood T cell repertoires in COVID-19. Measured with immunoSEQ multiplex PCR; TCRdb has only the in-frame clones, and not every one. This table holds 290,000 or so clones, 80% to 95% found once. The sequenced sample was peripheral blood. These receptors were collected from a woman aged 30 to 39 with COVID-19, enrolled during active disease. The CDR3 runs from the conserved cysteine through the conserved F or W. Each record gives: V gene, J gene, clone size, D gene, CDR3 DNA, CDR3 protein. D genes are given only for firm matches. Clone size is stated in some rows and not others, as once, few, many or a class when expanded.

V: TRBV6-1
J: TRBJ1-1
size: few
D: NA
DNA: TGTGCCAGCAGTGAAACATGGGAGGGAAACACTGAAGCTTTCTTT
CDR3: CASSETWEGNTEAFF

V: TRBV18
J: TRBJ2-7
size: few
D: TRBD1
DNA: TGTGCCAGCTCACCACGGGACAGGGTGTCCTACGAGCAGTACTTC
CDR3: CASSPRDRVSYEQYF

V: TRBV3-1/TRBV3-2
J: TRBJ2-2
size: NA
D: NA
DNA: TGTGCCAGCAGCCAAGAAGCCCCCGGGGAGCTGTTTTTT
CDR3: CASSQEAPGELFF

V: TRBV3-1/TRBV3-2
J: TRBJ1-2
size: NA
D: NA
DNA: TGTGCCAGCAGCCAGCGGACAGAGACGAATGGCTACACCTTC
CDR3: CASSQRTETNGYTF

V: TRBV9
J: TRBJ1-4
size: few
D: NA
DNA: TGTGCCAGCAGCGTAGGTGCGGGGGGCGGTGAAAAACTGTTTTTT
CDR3: CASSVGAGGGEKLFF

V: TRBV18
J: TRBJ2-5
size: once
D: NA
DNA: TGTGCCAGCTCACCGGCGGGAAAAGAGACCCAGTACTTC
CDR3: CASSPAGKETQYF

V: TRBV4-1
J: TRBJ1-6
size: NA
D: NA
DNA: TGCGCCAGCAGCCAAATCGACCGGGAGGCCGGGAATTCACCCCTCCACTTT
CDR3: CASSQIDREAGNSPLHF

V: TRBV9
J: TRBJ1-3
size: NA
D: NA
DNA: TGTGCCAGCAGCTTCAACGGTGGAAACACCATATATTTT
CDR3: CASSFNGGNTIYF

V: TRBV27
J: TRBJ2-7
size: NA
D: TRBD2
DNA: TGTGCCAGCAGTTTCGGGACTAGCGGACCCTACGAGCAGTACTTC
CDR3: CASSFGTSGPYEQYF

V: TRBV5-6
J: TRBJ2-5
size: NA
D: TRBD2
DNA: TGTGCCAGCAGCCTCGTAGCGGGAGGCGATGGGACCCAGTACTTC
CDR3: CASSLVAGGDGTQYF

V: TRBV5-6
J: TRBJ2-7
size: NA
D: TRBD2
DNA: TGTGCCAGCAGCTTGGATCCGGGGGGGCAGTACTTC
CDR3: CASSLDPGGQYF

V: TRBV20-1
J: TRBJ2-1
size: NA
D: TRBD2
DNA: TGCAGTGCTAGTACTTTCGAGCGGGAGTTTTCCCACAATGAGCAGTTCTTC
CDR3: CSASTFEREFSHNEQFF

V: TRBV2
J: TRBJ1-2
size: NA
D: NA
DNA: TGTGCCAGTCATCCAGGGTGGGCCTACACCTTC
CDR3: CASHPGWAYTF

V: TRBV27
J: TRBJ2-7
size: NA
D: TRBD2
DNA: TGTGCCAGCAGCCTGTGGACTAGCGGGATAGGTGAGCAGTACTTC
CDR3: CASSLWTSGIGEQYF